This T cell receptor beta chain originates from a study of blood T cell repertoires in COVID-19. The CDR3 is 14 amino acids. Germline lookup yields CDR1 SGDLS and CDR2 YYNGEE. With 3 bases removed from V and 0 bases from J, the gap between germline ends came to 10 bases. Clones were sequenced by immunoSEQ multiplex PCR, and TCRdb holds only the in-frame ones, with some missing. The table lists around 250,000 clones, about nine tenths of them singletons. The material sequenced was peripheral blood. This TCR was recovered from a man in his fifties or sixties with acute or convalescent COVID-19. This chain uses TRBV9 with TRBJ2-7; tentatively, D is TRBD1 (5 bases). CDR3 nucleotide sequence: TGTGCCAGCAGCGGGGGCCGGAGCTCCTACGAGCAGTACTTC. Encoded protein: CASSGGRSSYEQYF.